This T cell receptor (beta chain) was recorded in a study of T cells in Graves' hyperthyroidism and ophthalmopathy. There were TCR beta CDR3 regions amplified from RNA transcripts. In the first-round RT-PCR of the TCR CDR3, the HTBI primer set was used. TCRdb independently ran MiXCR on the multiplex PCR reads; one entry per CDR3 protein. The top ten clones hold roughly 70% of a sample with some 350,000 distinct CDR3 sequences, around a quarter of them seen once. As to this clonotype: Its antigen is unidentified.

Lactation, pregnancy, other autoimmune disease or uncontrolled infection excluded patients. Source material for PBMCs was less than 12 ml fresh peripheral blood. Whole-study findings and limits: Blood also contained most expanded thyroid clonotypes above 0.001.

Sequenced sample: blood. The receptor's source is a middle-aged man with Graves' hyperthyroidism.

This chain's CDR3 is CATSDPGTSGYEQYF. CDR3 DNA sequence: TGTGCCACCAGTGATCCCGGGACTAGCGGTTACGAGCAGTACTTC. J is TRBJ2-7 and V is TRBV24-1; 11 bases are shared with TRBD2. Germline V gene data show CDR1 as KGHDR and CDR2 as SFDVKD. Losses at the gene ends were 3 bases for V and 4 bases for J; bases not matched to a gene: 4. This CDR3 is 15 amino acids long.